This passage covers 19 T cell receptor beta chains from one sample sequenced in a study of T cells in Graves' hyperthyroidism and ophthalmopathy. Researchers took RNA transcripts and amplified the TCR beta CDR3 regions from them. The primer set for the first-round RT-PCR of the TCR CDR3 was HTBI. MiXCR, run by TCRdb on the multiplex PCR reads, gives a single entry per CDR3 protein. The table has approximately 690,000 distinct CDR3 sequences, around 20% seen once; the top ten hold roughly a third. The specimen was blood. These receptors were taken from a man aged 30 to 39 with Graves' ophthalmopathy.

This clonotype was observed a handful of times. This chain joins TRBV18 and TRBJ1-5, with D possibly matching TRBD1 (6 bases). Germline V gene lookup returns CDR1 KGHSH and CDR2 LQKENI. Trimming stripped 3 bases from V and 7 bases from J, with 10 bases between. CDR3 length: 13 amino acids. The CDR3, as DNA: TGTGCCAGCTCACCGGTAACAGGGCAGCCCCAGCATTTT. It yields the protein CASSPVTGQPQHF.

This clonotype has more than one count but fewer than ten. This chain's CDR3 is CASERLAGTDTQYF. CDR3 DNA: TGTGCCAGTGAAAGACTAGCGGGAACTGATACGCAGTATTTT. This sequence joins TRBV2 and TRBJ2-3, with TRBD2 matching over 11 bases. The germline V gene encodes CDR1 SNHLY and CDR2 FYNNEI. The V segment lost 9 bases and the J segment 6 bases; nucleotides outside the gene matches: 8. The CDR3 is 14 residues long. Full variable domain (outside the CDR3, taken from reference TRBV2 and TRBJ2-3): EPEVTQTPSHQVTQMGQEVILRCVPISNHLYFYWYRQILGQKVEFLVSFYNNEISEKSEIFDDQFSVERPDGSNFTLKIRSTKLEDSAMYFCASERLAGTDTQYFGPGTRLTVL.

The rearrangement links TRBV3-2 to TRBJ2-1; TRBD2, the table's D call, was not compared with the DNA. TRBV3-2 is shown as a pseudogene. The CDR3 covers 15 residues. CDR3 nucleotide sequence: TGTGCCAGCAGCCAAGATCGGCCTAGCTGCCATGAGCAGTCCTTC. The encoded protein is CASSQDRPSCHEQSF.

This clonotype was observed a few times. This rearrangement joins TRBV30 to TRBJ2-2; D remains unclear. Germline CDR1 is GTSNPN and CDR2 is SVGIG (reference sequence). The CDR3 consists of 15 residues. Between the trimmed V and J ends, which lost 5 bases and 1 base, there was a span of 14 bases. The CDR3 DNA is TGTGCCTGGGCCCCCCCCAGGAAGAACACCGGGGAGCTGTTTTTT. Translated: CAWAPPRKNTGELFF.

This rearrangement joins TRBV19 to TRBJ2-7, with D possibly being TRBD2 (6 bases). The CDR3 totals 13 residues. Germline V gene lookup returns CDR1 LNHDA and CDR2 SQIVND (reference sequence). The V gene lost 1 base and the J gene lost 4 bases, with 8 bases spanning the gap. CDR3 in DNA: TGTGCCAGTAGTATAGGAGGAGGGTACGAGCAGTACTTC. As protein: CASSIGGGYEQYF.

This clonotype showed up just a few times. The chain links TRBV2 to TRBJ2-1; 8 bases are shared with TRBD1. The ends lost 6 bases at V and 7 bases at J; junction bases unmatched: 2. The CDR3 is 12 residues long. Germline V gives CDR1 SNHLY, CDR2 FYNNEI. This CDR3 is CASSGDRNEQFF. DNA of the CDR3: TGTGCCAGCAGCGGGGACAGGAATGAGCAGTTCTTC.

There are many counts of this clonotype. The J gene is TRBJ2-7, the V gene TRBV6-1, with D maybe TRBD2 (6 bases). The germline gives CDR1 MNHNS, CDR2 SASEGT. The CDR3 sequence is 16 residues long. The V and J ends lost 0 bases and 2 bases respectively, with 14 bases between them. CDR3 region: CASSEAKAGNPYEQYF. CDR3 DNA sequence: TGTGCCAGCAGTGAAGCCAAGGCGGGAAACCCCTACGAGCAGTACTTC.

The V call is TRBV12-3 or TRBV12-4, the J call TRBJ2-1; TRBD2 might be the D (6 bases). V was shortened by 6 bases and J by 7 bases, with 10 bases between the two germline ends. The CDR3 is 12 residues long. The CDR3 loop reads CASSPTRNEQFF. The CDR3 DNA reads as TGTGCCAGCAGCCCGACTAGGAATGAGCAGTTCTTC.

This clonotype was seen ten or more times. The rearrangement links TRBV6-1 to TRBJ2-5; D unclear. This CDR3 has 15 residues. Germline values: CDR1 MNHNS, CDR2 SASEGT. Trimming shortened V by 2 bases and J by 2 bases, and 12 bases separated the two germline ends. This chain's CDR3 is CASSEWYRSQETQYF. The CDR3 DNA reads TGTGCCAGCAGTGAATGGTACCGATCGCAAGAGACCCAGTACTTC.

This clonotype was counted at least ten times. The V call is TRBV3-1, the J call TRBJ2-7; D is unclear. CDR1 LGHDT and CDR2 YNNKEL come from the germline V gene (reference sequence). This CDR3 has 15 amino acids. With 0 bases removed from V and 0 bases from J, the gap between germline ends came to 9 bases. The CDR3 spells CASSQDVTASYEQYF. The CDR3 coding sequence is TGTGCCAGCAGCCAAGATGTGACTGCCTCCTACGAGCAGTACTTC.

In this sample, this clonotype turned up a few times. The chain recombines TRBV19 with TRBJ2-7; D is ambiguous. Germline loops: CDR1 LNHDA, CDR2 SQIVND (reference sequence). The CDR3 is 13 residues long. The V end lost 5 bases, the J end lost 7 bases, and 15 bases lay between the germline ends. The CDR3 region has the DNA TGTGCCAGTAGTCCGGGCCTCGGGTGGGAGCAGTACTTC. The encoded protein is CASSPGLGWEQYF.

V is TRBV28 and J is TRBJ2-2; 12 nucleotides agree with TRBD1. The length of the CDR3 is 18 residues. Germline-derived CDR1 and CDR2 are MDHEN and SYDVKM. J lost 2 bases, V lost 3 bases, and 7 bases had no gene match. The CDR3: CASSFVFGTGGNTGELFF. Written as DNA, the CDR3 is TGTGCCAGCAGTTTCGTTTTCGGGACAGGGGGCAACACCGGGGAGCTGTTTTTT.

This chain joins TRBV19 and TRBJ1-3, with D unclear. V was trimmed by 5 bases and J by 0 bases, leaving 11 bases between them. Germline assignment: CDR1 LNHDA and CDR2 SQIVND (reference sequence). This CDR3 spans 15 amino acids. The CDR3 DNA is TGTGCCAGTAGTTTAACGGCAAGCTCTGGAAACACCATATATTTT. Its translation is CASSLTASSGNTIYF. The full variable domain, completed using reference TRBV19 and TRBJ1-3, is DGGITQSPKYLFRKEGQNVTLSCEQNLNHDAMYWYRQDPGQGLRLIYYSQIVNDFQKGDIAEGYSVSREKKESFPLTVTSAQKNPTAFYLCASSLTASSGNTIYFGEGSWLTVV.

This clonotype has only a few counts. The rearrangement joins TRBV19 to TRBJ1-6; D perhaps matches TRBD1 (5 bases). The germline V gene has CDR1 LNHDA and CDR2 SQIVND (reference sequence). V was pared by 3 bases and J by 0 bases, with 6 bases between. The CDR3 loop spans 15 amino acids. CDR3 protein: CASSIQGSYNSPLHF. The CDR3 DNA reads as TGTGCCAGTAGTATCCAGGGCTCCTATAATTCACCCCTCCACTTT. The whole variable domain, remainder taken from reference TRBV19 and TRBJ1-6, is DGGITQSPKYLFRKEGQNVTLSCEQNLNHDAMYWYRQDPGQGLRLIYYSQIVNDFQKGDIAEGYSVSREKKESFPLTVTSAQKNPTAFYLCASSIQGSYNSPLHFGNGTRLTVT.

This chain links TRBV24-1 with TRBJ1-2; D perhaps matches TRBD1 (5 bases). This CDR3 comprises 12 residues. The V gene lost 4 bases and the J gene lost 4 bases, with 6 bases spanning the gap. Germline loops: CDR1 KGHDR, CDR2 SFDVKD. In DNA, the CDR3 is TGTGCCACCAGTGAAGACAGCTATGGCTACACCTTC. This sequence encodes CATSEDSYGYTF.

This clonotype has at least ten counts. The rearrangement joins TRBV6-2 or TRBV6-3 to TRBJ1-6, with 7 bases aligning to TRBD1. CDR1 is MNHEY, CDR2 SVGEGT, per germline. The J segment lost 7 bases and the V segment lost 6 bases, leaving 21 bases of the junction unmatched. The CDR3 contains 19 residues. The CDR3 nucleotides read TGTGCCAGCAGCTCCTTACAATACAACGGCGGGACAGAAAATTCACCCCTCCACTTT. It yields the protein CASSSLQYNGGTENSPLHF.

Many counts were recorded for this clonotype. CDR3 sequence (DNA): TGTGCCAGCAGCTTAGGGGCAGGAGGGAACTACGAGCAGTACTTC. It is translated as CASSLGAGGNYEQYF. This rearrangement joins TRBV7-2 to TRBJ2-7; D is perhaps TRBD2 (6 bases). Germline CDR1 reads SGHTA; CDR2 reads FQGNSA. The CDR3 extends over 15 amino acids. V lost 1 base and J lost 3, with 13 bases in between. The full variable domain, in which reference TRBV7-2 and TRBJ2-7 provide the parts outside the CDR3, is GAGVSQSPSNKVTEKGKDVELRCDPISGHTALYWYRQSLGQGLEFLIYFQGNSAPDKSGLPSDRFSAERTGGSVSTLTIQRTQQEDSAVYLCASSLGAGGNYEQYFGPGTRLTVT.

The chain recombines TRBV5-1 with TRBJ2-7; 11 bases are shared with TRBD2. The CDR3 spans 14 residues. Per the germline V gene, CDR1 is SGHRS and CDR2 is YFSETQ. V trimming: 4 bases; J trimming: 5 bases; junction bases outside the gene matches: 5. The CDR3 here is CASSAGTSGHEQYF. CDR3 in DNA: TGCGCCAGCAGCGCGGGGACTAGCGGCCACGAGCAGTACTTC.

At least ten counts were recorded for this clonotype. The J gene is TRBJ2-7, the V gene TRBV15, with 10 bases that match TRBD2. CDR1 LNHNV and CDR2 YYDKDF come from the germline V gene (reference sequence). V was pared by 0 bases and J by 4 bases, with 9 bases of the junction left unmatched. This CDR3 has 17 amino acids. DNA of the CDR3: TGTGCCACCAGCAGAGATGGGCCCAGCGGGAGGGCTTACGAGCAGTACTTC. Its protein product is CATSRDGPSGRAYEQYF.